The clone carrying this T cell receptor beta chain came up many times. As yet, its antigen is unknown. TCRdb ran MiXCR on the 5' RACE reads and lists one entry per CDR3 protein. The sample lists about 140,000 distinct CDR3 sequences; under 35% were seen once. Trimming took 6 bases from V and 5 from J, leaving 14 bases between them. From germline, CDR1 is MDHEN and CDR2 SYDVKM. CDR3 size: 13 residues. The data originate from a study of CD8 T cells in ankylosing spondylitis. Study-level findings and limits: Matched synovial fluid from ankylosing spondylitis patients was reported to be enriched for disease-linked clones.

V gene TRBV28 combines with J gene TRBJ2-7; D is perhaps TRBD1 (5 bases). The material sequenced was synovial fluid, either unsorted or a sorted T cell fraction (not recorded which). This TCR derives from a male donor with ankylosing spondylitis. This chain's CDR3 is CASSPGFTDEQYF. CDR3 nucleotide sequence: TGTGCCAGCAGCCCAGGGTTCACTGACGAGCAGTACTTC. Filled out from reference TRBV28 and TRBJ2-7, the complete variable domain reads DVKVTQSSRYLVKRTGEKVFLECVQDMDHENMFWYRQDPGLGLRLIYFSYDVKMKEKGDIPEGYSVSREKKERFSLILESASTNQTSMYLCASSPGFTDEQYFGPGTRLTVT.